This is a list of T cell receptor beta chains from one sample in a study of T cell responses to AZD1222 COVID-19 vaccine. The protocol was immunoSEQ multiplex PCR, while the TCRdb copy is restricted to in-frame clones and leaves out a portion. This table has about 67,000 clones, 83% appearing once. The specimen was peripheral blood, collected 28 days after the second AZD1222 dose. The receptors derive from an adult who received the AZD1222 COVID-19 vaccine. CDR3s include the opening cysteine and the closing phenylalanine or tryptophan. Fields, in order: J gene, V gene, clone size, D gene, CDR3 protein, CDR3 DNA. The D gene is left open where the match is weak. The size field is filled for only some rows; it gives once, few, many or a size class.

TRBJ1-2 TRBV3-1/TRBV3-2 NA TRBD1 CASSQSGTGVNYGYTF TGTGCCAGCAGCCAATCCGGGACAGGGGTCAACTATGGCTACACCTTC
TRBJ1-3 TRBV4-3 NA NA CASSRDRSVSGNTIYF TGCGCCAGCAGCCGAGACCGCTCTGTTTCTGGAAACACCATATATTTT
TRBJ2-2 TRBV10-3 NA NA CAISESERDGGNTGELFF TGTGCCATCAGTGAGTCGGAACGGGACGGGGGGAACACCGGGGAGCTGTTTTTT
TRBJ2-7 TRBV27 NA TRBD1 CASTSDRDSYEQYF TGTGCCAGCACCTCGGACAGGGATTCCTACGAGCAGTACTTC
TRBJ1-1 TRBV18 NA NA CASSPYLTDTGPTEAFF TGTGCCAGCTCACCCTACCTGACAGACACGGGGCCCACTGAAGCTTTCTTT
TRBJ2-7 TRBV4-1 few TRBD2 CASSDKLAGPQYF TGCGCCAGCAGCGACAAGCTAGCGGGCCCTCAGTACTTC
TRBJ1-4 TRBV29-1 NA TRBD1 CSVESGGTTNEKLFF TGCAGCGTTGAATCAGGGGGTACAACTAATGAAAAACTGTTTTTT
TRBJ1-5 TRBV5-1 NA NA CASSLAGNQPQHF TGCGCCAGCAGCTTGGCTGGCAATCAGCCCCAGCATTTT
TRBJ1-5 TRBV10-1 NA NA CASSDRGYDPQHF TGCGCCAGCAGTGACCGAGGGTACGATCCCCAGCATTTT
TRBJ1-1 TRBV18 NA NA CASSPANRDTEAFF TGTGCCAGCTCACCGGCGAATAGGGACACTGAAGCTTTCTTT
TRBJ2-2 TRBV15 NA NA CATSRDLENTGELFF TGTGCCACCAGCAGAGATCTAGAGAACACCGGGGAGCTGTTTTTT
TRBJ1-1 TRBV7-2 NA NA CATRGTVNTEAFF TGTGCCACCCGGGGGACGGTGAACACTGAAGCTTTCTTT
TRBJ2-1 TRBV19 NA TRBD2 CASSMTASGENEQFF TGTGCCAGTAGTATGACGGCTAGCGGGGAAAATGAGCAGTTCTTC
TRBJ2-1 TRBV5-6 NA NA CASSLITEQFF TGTGCCAGCAGCTTGATAACCGAGCAGTTCTTC
TRBJ1-1 TRBV12-5 once NA CASGLVGRSGEGMNTEAFF TGTGCTAGTGGTTTGGTGGGTAGGTCGGGGGAAGGCATGAACACTGAAGCTTTCTTT
TRBJ1-3 TRBV19 NA NA CASSPQLLGGNTIYF TGTGCCAGTAGTCCGCAATTGTTAGGTGGAAACACCATATATTTT
TRBJ2-5 TRBV7-2 NA NA CASSPTETQYF TGTGCCAGCAGCCCAACGGAGACCCAGTACTTC
TRBJ1-1 TRBV9 NA NA CASSGSGGPNTEAFF TGTGCCAGCAGCGGCAGTGGGGGGCCGAACACTGAAGCTTTCTTT
TRBJ1-1 TRBV18 NA TRBD1 CASSPQGGAFEAFF TGTGCCAGCTCCCCTCAGGGGGGCGCGTTTGAAGCTTTCTTT
TRBJ2-5 TRBV6-2/TRBV6-3 NA NA CASSYRDPQETQYF TGTGCCAGCAGTTACCGGGACCCTCAAGAGACCCAGTACTTC
TRBJ1-4 TRBV7-9 NA TRBD1 CASSPRDRLDEKLFF TGTGCCAGCAGCCCCCGGGACAGGCTCGATGAAAAACTGTTTTTT
TRBJ2-1 TRBV24-1 NA TRBD2 CATSDLTSGGHYNEQFF TGTGCCACCAGTGACTTGACTAGCGGGGGCCACTACAATGAGCAGTTCTTC
TRBJ2-5 TRBV9 NA TRBD2 CASSVQGLAETQYF TGTGCCAGCAGCGTGCAGGGACTAGCAGAGACCCAGTACTTC
TRBJ2-7 TRBV4-1 NA NA CASSHGGQGGTYEQYF TGCGCCAGCAGCCATGGCGGACAGGGAGGGACCTACGAGCAGTACTTC
TRBJ1-6 TRBV6-5 many TRBD1 CASSYSTGGLNSPLHF TGTGCCAGCAGTTACTCCACAGGGGGCCTTAATTCACCCCTCCACTTT
TRBJ2-5 TRBV9 NA NA CASSVYSQETQYF TGTGCCAGCAGCGTTTACTCACAAGAGACCCAGTACTTC
TRBJ1-1 TRBV10-3 NA NA CAISEGGTEAFF TGTGCCATCAGTGAAGGCGGCACTGAAGCTTTCTTT
TRBJ2-5 TRBV3-1/TRBV3-2 NA NA CASIRHGEPQETQYF TGTGCCAGCATAAGACATGGGGAACCCCAAGAGACCCAGTACTTC
TRBJ2-3 TRBV7-7 NA TRBD1 CASSPTGGITDTQYF TGTGCCAGCAGTCCGACAGGGGGCATAACAGATACGCAGTATTTT
TRBJ2-7 TRBV18 NA TRBD1 CASSTPRGQTYEQYF TGTGCCAGCTCAACCCCCCGGGGACAGACCTACGAGCAGTACTTC
TRBJ1-3 TRBV5-1 NA NA CASSPAPLRTTIYF TGCGCCAGCAGCCCAGCGCCCCTTCGAACCACCATATATTTT
TRBJ1-2 TRBV11-2 once NA CASSLSPEGGYTF TGTGCCAGCAGCTTATCCCCGGAGGGAGGCTACACCTTC
TRBJ1-1 TRBV28 NA NA CASSRADNTEAFF TGTGCCAGCAGCCGGGCAGATAACACTGAAGCTTTCTTT
TRBJ2-5 TRBV27 NA TRBD1 CASSPQPSTGGRETQYF TGTGCCAGCAGTCCCCAGCCCTCAACAGGGGGCCGAGAGACCCAGTACTTC
TRBJ1-1 TRBV30 NA NA CAWLSREETEAFF TGTGCCTGGCTTTCGAGGGAGGAAACTGAAGCTTTCTTT
TRBJ1-1 TRBV19 NA TRBD1 CASSSQGASSTEAFF TGTGCCAGTAGTTCGCAGGGGGCGTCTAGCACTGAAGCTTTCTTT
TRBJ2-1 TRBV2 NA NA CASRTGRGGYNEQFF TGTGCCAGCAGGACGGGCAGGGGTGGCTACAATGAGCAGTTCTTC
TRBJ2-1 TRBV7-9 NA TRBD2 CASSSGTISYNEQFF TGTGCCAGCAGCTCCGGGACTATTTCCTACAATGAGCAGTTCTTC
TRBJ2-5 TRBV5-1 NA NA CASSSRGGIGGLETQYF TGCGCCAGCAGCTCCCGGGGCGGGATAGGGGGGCTTGAGACCCAGTACTTC
TRBJ1-4 TRBV19 NA NA CASSLSLRGNEKLFF TGTGCCAGTAGTCTCTCACTGCGGGGGAATGAAAAACTGTTTTTT